The 13 T cell receptor beta chains given below trace back to one sample, sequenced in a study of T cell repertoires in cytomegalovirus infection. MiXCR was run by TCRdb on the reads, yielding one entry per CDR3 protein. The table includes over 450,000 distinct CDR3 sequences, 11% detected once. Material for sequencing was PBMCs. These receptors were collected from a human donor in good health (CMV status not recorded). Some clones in this sample may be carry-over from other donors' samples.

This clonotype has a count of ten or more. This sequence joins TRBV5-1 and TRBJ2-3; 7 bases agree with TRBD2. The CDR3 is 17 amino acids. Germline lookup yields CDR1 SGHRS and CDR2 YFSETQ. V lost 5 bases to trimming and J lost 3 bases; unmatched junction nucleotides: 15. The CDR3 nucleotides are TGCGCCAGCAGGTCCCCTGTGGCGGGAGAAAAGACAGATACGCAGTATTTT. Translating gives CASRSPVAGEKTDTQYF. The full variable domain, rest sourced from reference TRBV5-1 and TRBJ2-3, is KAGVTQTPRYLIKTRGQQVTLSCSPISGHRSVSWYQQTPGQGLQFLFEYFSETQRNKGNFPGRFSGRQFSNSRSEMNVSTLELGDSALYLCASRSPVAGEKTDTQYFGPGTRLTVL.

There are many counts of this clonotype. V gene TRBV20-1 combines with J gene TRBJ2-3; 10 bases line up with TRBD2. The V and J ends lost 0 bases and 6 bases, in that order; junction bases with no gene match: 9. Germline V gives CDR1 DFQATT, CDR2 SNEGSKA (reference sequence). The CDR3 consists of 16 residues. CDR3 in DNA: TGCAGTGCTAGAGATCTTGGACTAGCGGCTAGGGATACGCAGTATTTT. Translating it yields CSARDLGLAARDTQYF.

This clonotype was seen a handful of times. V and J are TRBV6-1 and TRBJ2-2; 9 bases fit TRBD1. V dropped 6 bases and J dropped 5; count of bases not matched to a gene: 7. The CDR3 is made up of 15 amino acids. Germline V gene sequence: CDR1 MNHNS, CDR2 SASEGT. CDR3 in DNA: TGTGCCAGCAGCAGACAGGGGGAAAGGACCGGGGAGCTGTTTTTT. This translates into CASSRQGERTGELFF.

This clonotype was counted at least ten times. The chain has TRBV20-1 and TRBJ2-3, with 14 bases that match TRBD2. The trim removed 6 bases at V and 5 bases at J, leaving 10 bases unmatched. The germline V gene encodes CDR1 DFQATT and CDR2 SNEGSKA (reference sequence). The CDR3 totals 16 residues. The CDR3 here is CSALSGLAGVQDTQYF. The CDR3 coding sequence is TGCAGTGCCCTTTCGGGACTAGCGGGAGTGCAAGATACGCAGTATTTT.

V and J are TRBV6-2 or TRBV6-3 and TRBJ1-5, with D possibly TRBD1 on 5 matching bases. The length of the CDR3 is 14 residues. Per the germline V gene, CDR1 is MNHEY and CDR2 is SVGEGT. V was cut by 2 bases and J by 9 bases, with 14 bases left in between. The CDR3 sequence: CASSYPSGQMPQHF. The CDR3 region has the DNA TGTGCCAGCAGTTACCCCTCGGGGCAGATGCCCCAGCATTTT.

This clonotype was observed a handful of times. The rearrangement links TRBV5-4 to TRBJ2-3; the D gene is possibly TRBD2 (6 bases). V dropped 3 bases and J dropped 2 bases, with 13 bases sitting between them. CDR3 length: 15 amino acids. The germline V gene encodes CDR1 SGHNT and CDR2 YYREEE (reference sequence). The CDR3 loop is CASSSDGGNTDTQYF. The CDR3 DNA is TGTGCCAGCAGCTCGGACGGAGGGAACACAGATACGCAGTATTTT. The whole variable domain, filled in from reference TRBV5-4 and TRBJ2-3, reads ETGVTQSPTHLIKTRGQQVTLRCSSQSGHNTVSWYQQALGQGPQFIFQYYREEENGRGNFPPRFSGLQFPNYSSELNVNALELDDSALYLCASSSDGGNTDTQYFGPGTRLTVL.

In its sample, this clonotype was seen a few times. The genes are TRBV7-9 and TRBJ2-1; no definite D call. V lost 1 base, J lost 9 bases, and 19 bases lay in between. Germline V gene data show CDR1 as SEHNR and CDR2 as FQNEAQ (reference sequence). The CDR3 is 16 residues long. CDR3 residues: CASSLGRIGGWSEQFF. CDR3 nucleotide sequence: TGTGCCAGCAGCTTAGGAAGGATCGGCGGCTGGAGTGAGCAGTTCTTC.

A single count supports this clonotype. The J gene is TRBJ2-6, the V gene TRBV20-1; TRBD2 is a possible D gene (5 bases). This CDR3 spans 16 amino acids. CDR1 is DFQATT and CDR2 is SNEGSKA in the germline V gene (reference sequence). The V gene lost 4 bases and the J gene lost 2 bases, with 15 bases spanning the gap. CDR3 DNA: TGCAGTGCTATTAACGGGATGGGAACTGGGGCCAACGTCCTGACTTTC. Residues: CSAINGMGTGANVLTF.

In this sample, this clonotype turned up many times. The V call is TRBV28, the J call TRBJ2-1; D is possibly TRBD1 (6 bases). The CDR3 runs to 14 residues. Germline V gene sequence: CDR1 MDHEN, CDR2 SYDVKM. V shed 1 base and J shed 5 bases, with 9 bases lying between them. The DNA of the CDR3 is TGTGCCAGCAGTTTATTACAGGGAAACAATGAGCAGTTCTTC. Translated: CASSLLQGNNEQFF.

V and J are TRBV29-1 and TRBJ2-7; no clear D gene. This CDR3 region has 14 residues. Germline V gene data show CDR1 as SQVTM and CDR2 as ANQGSEA. V was trimmed by 1 base and J by 0 bases, leaving 10 bases between them. The CDR3 nucleotides are TGCAGCGTTGAAGTGGGTGACACCTCCTACGAGCAGTACTTC. Protein: CSVEVGDTSYEQYF.

This clonotype was recorded many times. The chain combines TRBV12-3 or TRBV12-4 with TRBJ2-1; possibly TRBD2 for D (6 bases). There are 14 residues in the CDR3. The germline V and J ends were trimmed by 8 bases and 2 bases, with 13 bases remaining between them. The CDR3 sequence: CASGLAGPYNEQFF. The CDR3 DNA follows: TGTGCCAGCGGCCTCGCGGGGCCCTACAATGAGCAGTTCTTC.

J is TRBJ2-7 and V is TRBV7-9; TRBD2 matches 9 bases. Trimming removed 6 bases from V and 1 base from J; junction bases left unmatched: 1. Germline V CDR1 and CDR2: SEHNR, FQNEAQ (reference sequence). This CDR3 has 13 residues. The CDR3 coding sequence is TGTGCCAGCAGTGCGGGGGGGTCCTACGAGCAGTACTTC. It translates to CASSAGGSYEQYF.

The DNA for the CDR3 is TGTGCCAGCAGCGTAGCGAGTAGCGGAGGGGGCACCGGGGAGCTGTTTTTT. It yields the protein CASSVASSGGGTGELFF. The chain employs TRBV9 and TRBJ2-2; D is perhaps TRBD1 or TRBD2 (6 bases each). There are 17 residues in the CDR3. V was clipped by 0 bases and J by 4 bases, with 16 bases between them. Per germline, CDR1 SGDLS and CDR2 YYNGEE. Full variable domain (outside the CDR3, taken from reference TRBV9 and TRBJ2-2): DSGVTQTPKHLITATGQRVTLRCSPRSGDLSVYWYQQSLDQGLQFLIQYYNGEERAKGNILERFSAQQFPDLHSELNLSSLELGDSALYFCASSVASSGGGTGELFFGEGSRLTVL.